These T cell receptor beta chains were read from a single sample in a study of neoadjuvant anti-PD-1 for oral cavity cancer. This table comes from immunoSEQ multiplex PCR, and its TCRdb copy is limited to in-frame clones, with some not included. The sample lists about 42,000 clones, 60% to 80% occurring once. The material was PBMCs, obtained after nivolumab (anti-PD-1) treatment. These receptors came from a person between 40 and 85 years old with oral cavity squamous cell carcinoma. Both conserved end residues are part of each CDR3. A D gene is named only where the DNA matches it firmly. Part of the rows lack a size; the others show once, few, many or a class for expanded clones.

J: TRBJ2-7; D: NA; size: NA; V: TRBV28; CDR3: CASSTRQREQYF; DNA: TGTGCCAGCAGTACCCGACAACGCGAGCAGTACTTC
J: TRBJ2-7; D: TRBD2; size: once; V: TRBV19; CDR3: CASSTSGTSGEQYF; DNA: TGTGCCAGTAGTACGTCCGGGACTAGCGGCGAGCAGTACTTC
J: TRBJ1-2; D: TRBD1; size: NA; V: TRBV7-9; CDR3: CASSVGQDGYTF; DNA: TGTGCCAGCAGCGTGGGACAGGATGGCTACACCTTC
J: TRBJ1-6; D: NA; size: NA; V: TRBV7-9; CDR3: CASSPRGGNSPLHF; DNA: TGTGCCAGCAGCCCCCGGGGCGGTAATTCACCCCTCCACTTT
J: TRBJ2-1; D: NA; size: NA; V: TRBV6-1; CDR3: CASSEAILVARRSYNEQFF; DNA: TGTGCCAGCAGTGAAGCGATTCTGGTCGCGCGAAGATCCTACAATGAGCAGTTCTTC
J: TRBJ1-1; D: NA; size: NA; V: TRBV6-1; CDR3: CASSEIPGVTEAFF; DNA: TGTGCCAGCAGTGAAATCCCAGGGGTGACTGAAGCTTTCTTT
J: TRBJ2-6; D: NA; size: NA; V: TRBV5-1; CDR3: CASSRAGANVLTF; DNA: TGCGCCAGCAGCAGGGCTGGGGCCAACGTCCTGACTTTC
J: TRBJ2-7; D: NA; size: once; V: TRBV4-2; CDR3: CASSQDQALLLNF; DNA: TGTGCCAGCAGCCAAGATCAAGCGTTGTTACTTAACTTC
J: TRBJ2-2; D: TRBD1; size: NA; V: TRBV6-5; CDR3: CASSLQGASTGELFF; DNA: TGTGCCAGCAGTCTACAGGGGGCGAGCACCGGGGAGCTGTTTTTT
J: TRBJ1-1; D: TRBD1; size: NA; V: TRBV6-1; CDR3: CASRGDRALNTEAFF; DNA: TGTGCCAGCAGGGGGGACAGAGCTCTGAACACTGAAGCTTTCTTT
J: TRBJ2-7; D: NA; size: once; V: TRBV29-1; CDR3: CSVLVRGSSYEQYF; DNA: TGCAGCGTTCTTGTTAGGGGCAGTAGCTACGAGCAGTACTTC
J: TRBJ1-6; D: NA; size: NA; V: TRBV19; CDR3: CASSQFGTPSSYNSPLHF; DNA: TGTGCCAGTAGTCAATTCGGGACACCCAGCTCCTATAATTCACCCCTCCACTTT
J: TRBJ1-2; D: NA; size: NA; V: TRBV2; CDR3: CASSEAGAGDGYTF; DNA: TGTGCCAGCAGTGAAGCCGGGGCAGGGGATGGCTACACCTTC
J: TRBJ2-7; D: NA; size: once; V: TRBV4-1; CDR3: CASSQDRGGFSYEQYF; DNA: TGCGCCAGCAGCCAAGATAGGGGCGGATTTTCCTACGAGCAGTACTTC
J: TRBJ2-7; D: TRBD2; size: NA; V: TRBV5-1; CDR3: CATTGLAGGEQYF; DNA: TGCGCCACAACAGGACTAGCGGGAGGCGAGCAGTACTTC